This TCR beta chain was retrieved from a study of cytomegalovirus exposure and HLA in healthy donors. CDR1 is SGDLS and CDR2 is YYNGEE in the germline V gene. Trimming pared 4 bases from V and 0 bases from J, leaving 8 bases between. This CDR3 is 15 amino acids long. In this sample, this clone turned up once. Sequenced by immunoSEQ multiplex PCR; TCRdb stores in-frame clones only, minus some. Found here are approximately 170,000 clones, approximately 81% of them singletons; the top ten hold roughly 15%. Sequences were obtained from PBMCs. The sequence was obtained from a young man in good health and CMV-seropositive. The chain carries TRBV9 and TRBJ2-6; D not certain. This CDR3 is CASSPTSSGANVLTF. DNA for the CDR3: TGTGCCAGCAGCCCCACTTCCTCTGGGGCCAACGTCCTGACTTTC.